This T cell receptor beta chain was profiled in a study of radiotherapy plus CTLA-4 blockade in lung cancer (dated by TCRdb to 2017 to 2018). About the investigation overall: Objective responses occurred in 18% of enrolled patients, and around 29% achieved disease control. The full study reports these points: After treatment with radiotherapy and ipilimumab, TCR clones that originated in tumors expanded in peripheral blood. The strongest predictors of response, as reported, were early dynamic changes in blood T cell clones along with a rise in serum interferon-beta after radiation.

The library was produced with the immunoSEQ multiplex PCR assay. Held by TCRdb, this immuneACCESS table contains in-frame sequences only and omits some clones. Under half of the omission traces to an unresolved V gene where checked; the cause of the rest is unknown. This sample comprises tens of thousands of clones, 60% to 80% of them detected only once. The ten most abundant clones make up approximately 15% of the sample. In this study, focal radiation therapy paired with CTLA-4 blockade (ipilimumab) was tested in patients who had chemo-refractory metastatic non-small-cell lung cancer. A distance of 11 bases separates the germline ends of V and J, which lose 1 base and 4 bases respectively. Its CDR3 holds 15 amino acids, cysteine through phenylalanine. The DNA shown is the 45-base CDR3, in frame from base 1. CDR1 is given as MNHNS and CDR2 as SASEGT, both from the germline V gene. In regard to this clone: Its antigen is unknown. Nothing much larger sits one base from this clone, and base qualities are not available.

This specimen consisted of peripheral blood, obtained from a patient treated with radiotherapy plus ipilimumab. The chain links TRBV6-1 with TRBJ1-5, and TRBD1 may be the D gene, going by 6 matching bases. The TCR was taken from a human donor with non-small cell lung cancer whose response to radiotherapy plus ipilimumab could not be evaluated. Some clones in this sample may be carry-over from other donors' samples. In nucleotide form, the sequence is TGTGCCAGCAGTGAAGGGGGGCCCCGAAATCAGCCCCAGCATTTT. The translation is CASSEGGPRNQPQHF.